This TCR beta chain was identified during a study of T cells in Graves' hyperthyroidism and ophthalmopathy. The sample holds many counts of this clonotype. The germline V gene has CDR1 MNHEY and CDR2 SMNVEV (reference sequence). This CDR3 region has 15 residues. The trim removed 5 bases at V and 7 bases at J, leaving 9 bases unmatched. Blood was sampled at initial diagnosis of hyperthyroidism, prior to onset of any ophthalmopathy symptoms. Isolation of PBMCs was performed on around 9.3 ml fresh peripheral blood. Researchers amplified the TCR beta CDR3 regions from RNA transcripts. Researchers ran a first-round RT-PCR on the TCR CDR3 using the HTBI primer set. Each CDR3 protein is one row after TCRdb ran MiXCR on the multiplex PCR reads. The sample has under 450,000 distinct CDR3 sequences; about 17% are singletons.

The clonotype was recovered from a woman between 25 and 40 years old with Graves' hyperthyroidism that later progressed to Graves' ophthalmopathy. This sequence joins TRBV27 and TRBJ1-5; 9 positions match TRBD1. The source material was blood. CDR3 nucleotide sequence: TGTGCCAGCAGTCCCAGGGACAGGGCGGCACAGCCCCAGCATTTT. Translation gives CASSPRDRAAQPQHF.